The 32 T cell receptor beta chains reported below all come from one sample, sequenced in a study of PD-1 blockade in mismatch repair-deficient tumors. Clones were sequenced by immunoSEQ multiplex PCR, and TCRdb holds only the in-frame ones, with some missing. The sample records around 130,000 clones, approximately 91% being singletons. The sample here was peripheral blood, taken about 17 months after starting pembrolizumab. Receptors were obtained from an adult with mismatch repair-deficient cancer.

The rearrangement links TRBV19 to TRBJ1-5; 7 bases line up with TRBD1. The length of the CDR3 is 16 residues. Trimming cost V 6 bases and J 1 base; bases outside gene matches: 9. Looked up from germline, CDR1 is LNHDA and CDR2 is SQIVND (reference sequence). The DNA of the CDR3 is TGTGCCAGTAGCCGGGCCGGGACAGTGAGCAATCAGCCCCAGCATTTT. As protein: CASSRAGTVSNQPQHF.

V usage is TRBV5-2 and J usage is TRBJ2-5; TRBD2, the table's D call, lacks a check against the DNA. TRBV5-2 is designated a pseudogene. The CDR3 extends over 15 amino acids. This CDR3 reads CASSPSGLAGETQYF. DNA of the CDR3: TGTGCCAGCAGCCCCTCGGGACTAGCGGGAGAGACCCAGTACTTC.

The J gene is TRBJ1-5, the V gene TRBV6-1, with D possibly TRBD1 on 5 matching bases. This CDR3 comprises 14 residues. Looked up from germline, CDR1 is MNHNS and CDR2 is SASEGT. The V gene lost 4 bases and the J gene lost 3 bases, with 10 bases spanning the gap. The DNA for the CDR3 is TGTGCCAGCAGTGTCGACAGAGACAATCAGCCCCAGCATTTT. Translation gives CASSVDRDNQPQHF.

The J gene is TRBJ1-2, the V gene TRBV6-4; D may be TRBD1 (6 bases). V lost 0 bases, J lost 7 bases, and 18 bases lay in between. This CDR3 is 16 amino acids long. Germline CDR1 is MRHNA and CDR2 is SNTAGT. CDR3 region: CASSDSKAQGHGGYTF. DNA for the CDR3: TGTGCCAGCAGTGACTCGAAGGCTCAGGGGCATGGTGGCTACACCTTC.

The count of this clone is one. The chain carries TRBV5-1 and TRBJ2-3, with D possibly matching TRBD1 (6 bases). V dropped 0 bases and J dropped 2 bases, with 7 bases sitting between them. CDR3 size: 14 residues. The V gene's germline CDR1 is SGHRS and CDR2 YFSETQ. CDR3 sequence reads: CASSLDRDTDTQYF. CDR3 nucleotides: TGCGCCAGCAGCTTGGACAGGGACACAGATACGCAGTATTTT.

The chain employs TRBV28 and TRBJ2-7, with 8 bases identical to TRBD1. The junction had 12 bases not matched to a gene; V was cut back by 5 bases and J by 3 bases. The germline V gene encodes CDR1 MDHEN and CDR2 SYDVKM. The CDR3 is 16 residues long. The CDR3 region is CASSHFGQGAIYEQYF. The CDR3 nucleotides are TGTGCCAGCAGTCACTTTGGACAGGGAGCCATCTACGAGCAGTACTTC.

This chain joins TRBV5-1 and TRBJ2-3; perhaps TRBD1 as D (6 bases). The length of the CDR3 is 15 residues. Trimming removed 0 bases at V and 1 base at J, with 9 bases between. From germline, CDR1 is SGHRS and CDR2 YFSETQ. The CDR3: CASSLVGARTDTQYF. In nucleotides, the CDR3 is TGCGCCAGCAGCTTGGTGGGGGCGCGCACAGATACGCAGTATTTT. Combining the CDR3 with reference TRBV5-1 and TRBJ2-3 gives the whole variable domain KAGVTQTPRYLIKTRGQQVTLSCSPISGHRSVSWYQQTPGQGLQFLFEYFSETQRNKGNFPGRFSGRQFSNSRSEMNVSTLELGDSALYLCASSLVGARTDTQYFGPGTRLTVL.

The chain employs TRBV4-1 and TRBJ2-3; 8 nucleotides match TRBD1. This CDR3 is built from 14 residues. The J segment lost 4 bases and the V segment lost 6 bases, leaving 6 bases of the junction unmatched. Germline loops: CDR1 MGHRA, CDR2 YSYEKL. The CDR3, as DNA: TGCGCCAGCAGTCTTGGACAGGGCCCAGATACGCAGTATTTT. As protein: CASSLGQGPDTQYF.

The chain is built from TRBV4-1 and TRBJ1-1, with TRBD1 matching over 10 bases. This CDR3 contains 14 residues. The junction had 4 bases not matched to a gene; V was cut back by 4 bases and J by 5 bases. The V gene's germline CDR1 is MGHRA and CDR2 YSYEKL. CDR3: CASSPGQGGTEAFF. CDR3 DNA sequence: TGCGCCAGCAGCCCCGGACAGGGGGGAACTGAAGCTTTCTTT.

This rearrangement joins TRBV18 to TRBJ2-7; D is possibly TRBD2 (6 bases). This CDR3 is 14 amino acids long. Per germline, CDR1 KGHSH and CDR2 LQKENI. V shed 6 bases and J shed 4 bases, with 16 bases lying between them. The CDR3 DNA is TGTGCCAGCTCTTTGGGGACTCCGGGTTACGAGCAGTACTTC. Translating gives CASSLGTPGYEQYF.

The chain carries TRBV11-2 and TRBJ2-7; TRBD1 aligns across 11 bases. After removal of 0 bases from V and 1 base from J, the junction contained 2 bases not matched to a gene. This CDR3 has 16 amino acids. Per the germline V gene, CDR1 is SGHAT and CDR2 is FQNNGV. CDR3: CASSLDGTGGSYEQYF. The CDR3 nucleotides are TGTGCCAGCAGCTTAGATGGGACAGGGGGGTCCTACGAGCAGTACTTC.

This clone was detected a few times. The chain has TRBV13 and TRBJ2-7, with D perhaps matching TRBD1 (5 bases). From germline, CDR1 is PRHDT and CDR2 FYEKMQ (reference sequence). The V and J ends lost 3 bases and 6 bases respectively, with 6 bases between them. The CDR3 covers 11 residues. The CDR3 region has the DNA TGTGCCAGCAGCTTCACAGGCGAGCAGTACTTC. Amino acid sequence: CASSFTGEQYF.

The rearrangement uses TRBV27 and TRBJ2-7; D ambiguous. Germline V lookup: CDR1 MNHEY, CDR2 SMNVEV (reference sequence). The CDR3 is made up of 14 amino acids. V lost 5 bases, J lost 4 bases, and 15 bases lay in between. CDR3 in DNA: TGTGCCAGCAGTGCGACAACGGTCGGATACGAGCAGTACTTC. Protein product: CASSATTVGYEQYF.

The CDR3 coding sequence is TGTGCCAGCAGCTCCTTAGGGACAGGTGGTTCCGAGCAGTACTTC. This encodes CASSSLGTGGSEQYF. The chain joins TRBV13 to TRBJ2-7, with 8 bases that match TRBD1. Germline V lookup: CDR1 PRHDT, CDR2 FYEKMQ (reference sequence). Germline trimming cut 4 bases from V and 6 bases from J; bases unmatched to any gene: 11. This CDR3 has 15 amino acids.

Only one count was recorded for this clone. This chain connects TRBV28 to TRBJ2-6; D remains ambiguous. Trimming shortened V by 5 bases and J by 0 bases, and 8 bases separated the two germline ends. Germline V gives CDR1 MDHEN, CDR2 SYDVKM. CDR3 length: 15 residues. DNA for the CDR3: TGTGCCAGCAGTACCGCACACTCTGGGGCCAACGTCCTGACTTTC. This gives the protein CASSTAHSGANVLTF.

The gene calls are TRBV19 and TRBJ1-2; D may be TRBD1 (5 bases). Germline V gene sequence: CDR1 LNHDA, CDR2 SQIVND (reference sequence). Trimming cost V 7 bases and J 6 bases, with 21 bases left between them. CDR3 size: 15 residues. The CDR3 DNA sequence: TGTGCCAGTACCCTGTGGGCAGGGAGTGAGAATGGCTACACCTTC. Its translation: CASTLWAGSENGYTF.

This chain connects TRBV11-1 to TRBJ2-7, with D possibly called TRBD1 or TRBD2 (5 bases each). Germline assignment: CDR1 SGHAT and CDR2 FQDESV (reference sequence). The CDR3 has 16 residues. V was pared by 0 bases and J by 7 bases, with 19 bases between. CDR3 residues: CASSLAGADGMYEQYF. The CDR3 nucleotides read TGTGCCAGCAGCTTAGCCGGGGCAGACGGAATGTATGAGCAGTACTTC.

The chain employs TRBV2 and TRBJ2-6, with a possible D match to TRBD1 (6 bases). The V end was cut by 7 bases, the J end by 0 bases, with 13 bases between. From germline, CDR1 is SNHLY and CDR2 FYNNEI. There are 16 residues in the CDR3. The CDR3 region is CASIRGGGSGANVLTF. The DNA for the CDR3 is TGTGCCAGCATCAGAGGGGGTGGCTCTGGGGCCAACGTCCTGACTTTC.

The chain uses TRBV18 and TRBJ2-7, with 8 bases matching TRBD1. The junction had 1 base not matched to a gene; V was cut back by 3 bases and J by 6 bases. The length of the CDR3 is 12 residues. Germline V CDR1 and CDR2: KGHSH, LQKENI. CDR3 coding DNA: TGTGCCAGCTCACCCACAGGGGGCGAGCAGTACTTC. Amino acid sequence: CASSPTGGEQYF.

This chain links TRBV10-2 with TRBJ2-7; weak D call: TRBD2 (5 bases). CDR1 is WSHSY, CDR2 SAAADI, per germline. V lost 0 bases and J 0 bases, leaving 15 bases between the germline ends. This CDR3 comprises 17 residues. The CDR3 protein is CASSESSQVGSSYEQYF. The DNA of the CDR3 is TGCGCCAGCAGTGAGTCTAGTCAGGTTGGGAGCTCCTACGAGCAGTACTTC.

CDR3 nucleotides: TGTGCCAGCAGTTCATGGACTAGCGGGTCGAACACAGATACGCAGTATTTT. It translates to CASSSWTSGSNTDTQYF. The genes are TRBV25-1 and TRBJ2-3; the match to TRBD2 covers 11 bases. With 5 bases clipped from V and 2 bases from J, the junction kept 9 bases outside the gene matches. Germline CDR1 and CDR2: MGHDK and SYGVNS. The CDR3 length is 17 residues.

This clone appeared a few times. This chain uses TRBV5-4 with TRBJ2-5; TRBD2 agrees at 9 bases. In germline, CDR1 is SGHNT, CDR2 YYREEE (reference sequence). The CDR3 has 15 amino acids. V lost 2 bases to trimming and J lost 4 bases; unmatched junction nucleotides: 6. The CDR3 loop reads CASSLGGRARETQYF. In nucleotides, the CDR3 is TGTGCCAGCAGCTTAGGCGGGAGGGCCAGAGAGACCCAGTACTTC. The full variable domain, its missing parts supplied by reference TRBV5-4 and TRBJ2-5, is ETGVTQSPTHLIKTRGQQVTLRCSSQSGHNTVSWYQQALGQGPQFIFQYYREEENGRGNFPPRFSGLQFPNYSSELNVNALELDDSALYLCASSLGGRARETQYFGPGTRLLVL.

The rearrangement joins TRBV9 to TRBJ2-7; no reliable D call. With 0 bases removed from V and 3 bases from J, the gap between germline ends came to 10 bases. The CDR3 has 14 amino acids. Germline CDR1 SGDLS, CDR2 YYNGEE. The CDR3 nucleotides read TGTGCCAGCAGCGTAGGCGGCTACGGCTACGAGCAGTACTTC. Translated, it gives CASSVGGYGYEQYF.

The chain uses TRBV29-1 and TRBJ2-1; maybe TRBD2 (5 bases). The CDR3 runs to 11 residues. Germline V gives CDR1 SQVTM, CDR2 ANQGSEA. The V end lost 6 bases, the J end lost 16 bases, and 19 bases lay between the germline ends. The chain's CDR3 is CSVHEYTGKFF. The CDR3 nucleotides read TGCAGCGTCCACGAGTATACCGGGAAATTCTTC.

This clone was seen only once. This chain joins TRBV6-5 and TRBJ1-1, with 9 bases lining up with TRBD1. CDR3 length: 14 amino acids. V trimming: 4 bases; J trimming: 11 bases; junction bases outside the gene matches: 11. Germline CDR1 is MNHEY and CDR2 is SVGAGI. The CDR3 here is CASSSRPGQGTAFF. CDR3 DNA sequence: TGTGCCAGCAGTTCAAGGCCGGGACAGGGAACGGCTTTCTTT.

V and J are TRBV7-9 and TRBJ2-3, with 10 nucleotides matching TRBD2. The CDR3 length is 16 residues. From germline, CDR1 is SEHNR and CDR2 FQNEAQ (reference sequence). V lost 6 bases and J lost 0; bases outside the gene matches: 6. Here the CDR3 DNA reads TGTGCCAGCAGTACAACTAGCGGGACTAGCACAGATACGCAGTATTTT. Its translation: CASSTTSGTSTDTQYF.

This chain uses TRBV29-1 with TRBJ2-5; 7 bases are shared with TRBD1. Losses at the gene ends were 6 bases for V and 2 bases for J; bases not matched to a gene: 6. Germline V gene lookup returns CDR1 SQVTM and CDR2 ANQGSEA. The CDR3 loop spans 13 amino acids. CDR3 coding DNA: TGCAGCGTCGACCAGGGGGTACAAGAGACCCAGTACTTC. Translating it yields CSVDQGVQETQYF.

This clone was seen only a few times. This chain uses TRBV14 with TRBJ1-2; D gene uncertain. Trimming removed 2 bases at V and 3 bases at J, with 7 bases between. The CDR3 loop spans 13 amino acids. In germline, CDR1 is SGHDN, CDR2 FVKESK. DNA for the CDR3: TGTGCCAGCAGCCAAAGTACGGACTATGGCTACACCTTC. This encodes CASSQSTDYGYTF.

This chain connects TRBV30 to TRBJ2-1; D remains ambiguous. Between the trimmed V and J ends, which lost 0 bases and 4 bases, there was a span of 4 bases. The length of the CDR3 is 12 residues. Germline V lookup: CDR1 GTSNPN, CDR2 SVGIG (reference sequence). Here the CDR3 DNA reads TGTGCCTGGAGTGTAAGTTACAATGAGCAGTTCTTC. It codes for CAWSVSYNEQFF.

The genes are TRBV5-5 and TRBJ1-2, with a tentative D call TRBD1 (5 bases). The CDR3 sequence is 16 residues long. The germline V and J ends were trimmed by 0 bases and 1 base, with 13 bases remaining between them. CDR1 is SGHKS, CDR2 YYEKEE, per germline (reference sequence). Here the CDR3 reads CASSLVWGILNYGYTF. CDR3 nucleotides: TGTGCCAGCAGCTTGGTTTGGGGGATCCTTAACTATGGCTACACCTTC.

This clone was picked up one time. The genes are TRBV6-5 and TRBJ2-7; D unresolved. This CDR3 comprises 14 residues. Trimming shortened V by 0 bases and J by 2 bases, and 8 bases separated the two germline ends. Germline values: CDR1 MNHEY, CDR2 SVGAGI. The CDR3 region is CASSYSLSPYEQYF. CDR3 in DNA: TGTGCCAGCAGTTACTCTCTTAGCCCCTACGAGCAGTACTTC.

The V gene is TRBV30, the J gene TRBJ2-7; 7 bases fit TRBD2. Per germline, CDR1 GTSNPN and CDR2 SVGIG (reference sequence). The CDR3 has 14 amino acids. J lost 5 bases, V lost 0 bases, and 7 bases had no gene match. The CDR3 DNA reads TGTGCCTGGAGTGTAGGCGGGAGTATCCACGAGCAGTACTTC. This translates into CAWSVGGSIHEQYF.